Below are 6 T cell receptor beta chains sequenced from a single sample in a study of tumor-infiltrating lymphocytes in primary liver carcinoma. Synthesis of TCR beta cDNA was carried out from 450 to 650 ng total RNA with a constant-region primer. Libraries of TCR beta came from three nested multiplex PCR rounds with slightly modified ARM-PCR. With TRBV1-TRBV30 forward primers and a C-beta reverse primer, the first two PCR rounds were run for approximately 9 cycles each. TCRdb re-called the multiplex PCR reads with MiXCR, one entry per CDR3 protein. The repertoire includes about 320,000 distinct CDR3 sequences, around three fifths of them detected once, and 15% to 20% sits in the top ten. Unsorted whole blood yielded blood RNA, and germline DNA was extracted as well. The sample taken for sequencing was peripheral blood. The receptors were gathered from a woman in her twenties or thirties with primary liver carcinoma and hepatitis B virus infection.

J is TRBJ1-6 and V is TRBV4-1; D uncertain. CDR3 length equals 16 residues. Germline V gene lookup returns CDR1 MGHRA and CDR2 YSYEKL. V lost 0 bases, J lost 4 bases, and 10 bases lay in between. In DNA, the CDR3 is TGCGCCAGCAGCCAAGATCAAAACAATTATAATTCACCCCTCCACTTT. The encoded protein is CASSQDQNNYNSPLHF.

V and J are TRBV4-2 and TRBJ2-3; 9 nucleotides align to TRBD2. This CDR3 comprises 16 residues. With V trimmed by 2 bases and J by 12 bases, 15 bases remained unmatched. Germline CDR1 reads LGHNA; CDR2 reads YNFKEQ. CDR3 coding DNA: TGTGCCAGCAGCCAATTCCTCGCGGGAGGGGGAAATATACAGTATTTT. It specifies CASSQFLAGGGNIQYF.

This sequence joins TRBV11-2 and TRBJ2-1; 7 nucleotides align to TRBD1. Germline values: CDR1 SGHAT, CDR2 FQNNGV. This CDR3 has 16 amino acids. The CDR3 is CVCSDGRRGSYNEQFF. Here the CDR3 DNA reads TGTGTCTGCAGCGATGGGCGCAGGGGGTCCTACAATGAGCAGTTCTTC.

Comment on this clonotype: Since a much larger clone is just one base distant, this may be a read error. The chain links TRBV6-5 to TRBJ2-6; no clear D. Per germline, CDR1 MNHEY and CDR2 SVGAGI. The CDR3 sequence is 14 residues long. Trimming took off 5 bases at V and 0 bases at J, with 5 bases between the two ends. The CDR3 loop reads CASSIYSGANVLTF. The DNA for the CDR3 is TGTGCCAGCAGTATATACTCTGGGGCCAACGTCCTGACTTTC.

This chain joins TRBV5-4 and TRBJ1-6, with D hard to call. This CDR3 comprises 15 residues. CDR1 is SGHNT, CDR2 YYREEE, per germline (reference sequence). V was shortened by 0 bases and J by 7 bases, with 11 bases between the two germline ends. CDR3 loop: CASSLEGLGNSPLHF. The CDR3 nucleotides read TGTGCCAGCAGCTTGGAAGGGCTCGGAAATTCACCCCTCCACTTT. The complete variable domain, with remaining parts taken from reference TRBV5-4 and TRBJ1-6, reads ETGVTQSPTHLIKTRGQQVTLRCSSQSGHNTVSWYQQALGQGPQFIFQYYREEENGRGNFPPRFSGLQFPNYSSELNVNALELDDSALYLCASSLEGLGNSPLHFGNGTRLTVT.

Details on this clonotype: Being one base from a much bigger clone, this may be a read error. The chain links TRBV29-1 to TRBJ2-5, with D unclear. The CDR3 covers 11 residues. The V gene lost 8 bases and the J gene lost 4 bases, with 11 bases spanning the gap. Germline values: CDR1 SQVTM, CDR2 ANQGSEA. The CDR3 DNA is TGCAGCATTGTTGGAGTAGAGACCCAGTACTTC. Encoded protein: CSIVGVETQYF.